This T cell receptor beta chain emerged from a study of human T cells and chemical hapten exposure. The time point was: patch test 2, 6 weeks after DPC sensitization. The treatment: therapeutic diphenylcyclopropenone sensitization with weekly scalp DPC. J lost 14 bases, V lost 6 bases, and 6 bases had no gene match. The germline V gene has CDR1 MNHNS and CDR2 SASEGT. The CDR3 sequence is 12 residues long. MiXCR, applied by TCRdb to the RACE reads, yields one record per CDR3 protein. This table has about 400,000 distinct CDR3 sequences, around 6% appearing once. The specimen comprised whole blood, sampled in connection with sensitization to the hapten diphenylcyclopropenone (DPC). This sequence joins TRBV6-1 and TRBJ1-6; 8 bases map to TRBD1. The receptor comes from a woman in her late teens or twenties with alopecia areata. Some clones in this sample may be carry-over from other donors' samples. In DNA, the CDR3 is TGTGCCAGCAGGGACAGGGCAGGGACCCTCCACTTT. It specifies CASRDRAGTLHF.